The clone carrying this TCR beta chain turned up a few times. Its antigen remains unknown. The data were taken from a study of response to subunit inactivated influenza vaccine. Study-level points and caveats: Authors proposed each seasonal influenza vaccination draws in few new T cells.

V lost 0 bases to trimming and J lost 5 bases; unmatched junction nucleotides: 10. The CDR3 runs 17 residues. Germline V gives CDR1 MNHEY, CDR2 SVGEGT. TCRdb reprocessed the RT-PCR reads via MiXCR and lists one record per CDR3 protein. The sample holds 400,000 to 650,000 distinct CDR3 sequences, less than 7.5% seen once. The specimen was PBMCs from blood, collected roughly 24 months after vaccination. The clonotype originates from a man between 50 and 70 years old who received an inactivated influenza vaccine. This sequence joins TRBV6-2 or TRBV6-3 and TRBJ2-5; 9 bases fit TRBD2. CDR3 protein: CASSYSFPSGMRETQYF. CDR3 DNA: TGTGCCAGCAGTTACTCGTTTCCTAGCGGGATGCGGGAGACCCAGTACTTC.